This T cell receptor (beta chain) was captured by sequencing in a study of T cells after yellow fever vaccination. Overall study context: Preparation of fractions with low cell numbers was performed using SMART-Seq v4 Ultra Low Input. General study findings and limits: Only a minor proportion of clonotypes was detected across both CD4 and CD8 compartments. Among primary-vaccination clones, most reappeared after the booster, at approximately 97% for CD4 and more than 75% for CD8.

This clonotype was seen more than once but under ten times. The antigen is undetermined. 5'RACE template switching added a universal primer site and UMIs to TCR cDNA. From the 5' RACE reads, TCRdb called clonotypes with MiXCR, one entry per CDR3 protein. In the table there are about 340,000 distinct CDR3 sequences, over 8% of which are singletons. The sequencing used PBMCs, collected on the day of the first yellow fever vaccination. The sequence came from a young man who received the YFV17D yellow fever vaccine.

The CDR3 DNA sequence: TGTGCCAGCAGTAATAGACAGGGGGAGGGGTATGGCTACACCTTC. This translates into CASSNRQGEGYGYTF. The gene calls are TRBV6-4 and TRBJ1-2, with TRBD1 matching 9 bases. V was clipped by 5 bases and J by 5 bases; unmatched bases: 9. This CDR3 has 15 amino acids. Germline V gene lookup returns CDR1 MRHNA and CDR2 SNTAGT.